Each of the 22 T cell receptor beta chains below was sequenced from the same sample in a study of identifying expanded T cells in peripheral blood. The repertoire was sequenced with immunoSEQ multiplex PCR; TCRdb's copy has only in-frame clones and lacks some. The table includes 70,000 to 100,000 clones, 85% to 90% detected once. The sequenced material came from blood. These receptors were taken from a person between 18 and 75 years old in good health.

V is TRBV4-3 and J is TRBJ2-7; 7 bases are shared with TRBD2. Per the germline V gene, CDR1 is LGHNA and CDR2 is YSLEER. Trimming removed 0 bases from V and 2 bases from J; junction bases left unmatched: 4. This CDR3 contains 15 residues. CDR3 in DNA: TGCGCCAGCAGCCAAGAGGAGGGAGGGCCCTACGAGCAGTACTTC. Amino acid sequence: CASSQEEGGPYEQYF.

The V and J genes are TRBV5-1 and TRBJ2-3, with TRBD1 matching over 7 bases. V dropped 4 bases and J dropped 1; count of bases not matched to a gene: 9. This CDR3 comprises 16 residues. CDR1 and CDR2 from the germline V gene are SGHRS and YFSETQ. This chain's CDR3 is CASSQGNTGGTDTQYF. CDR3 DNA: TGCGCCAGCAGCCAAGGGAACACAGGGGGCACAGATACGCAGTATTTT.

The chain couples TRBV2 to TRBJ1-4, with 9 positions matching TRBD1. Trimming took 8 bases from V and 2 from J; bases not matched to a gene: 15. Per germline, CDR1 SNHLY and CDR2 FYNNEI. This CDR3 has 18 residues. This chain's CDR3 is CASGRPGQGPDTNEKLFF. CDR3 DNA sequence: TGTGCCAGCGGTAGACCGGGACAGGGACCTGATACTAATGAAAAACTGTTTTTT.

This clone has a handful of counts. The chain carries TRBV6-1 and TRBJ2-7, with D possibly being TRBD1 or TRBD2 (6 bases each). The V end was cut by 0 bases, the J end by 1 base, with 13 bases between. The CDR3 has 16 residues. CDR1 and CDR2 (germline): MNHNS, SASEGT. Here the CDR3 DNA reads TGTGCCAGCAGTGAAGCCCACCGGGGGACATCCTACGAGCAGTACTTC. Translated: CASSEAHRGTSYEQYF.

This chain joins TRBV19 and TRBJ1-5; 12 bases are shared with TRBD1. The CDR3 sequence is 17 residues long. The J segment lost 0 bases and the V segment lost 8 bases, leaving 8 bases of the junction unmatched. Germline values: CDR1 LNHDA, CDR2 SQIVND (reference sequence). CDR3 in DNA: TGTGCCAGTGCCGGGACAGGGGGCTCTTATAGCAATCAGCCCCAGCATTTT. Its protein product is CASAGTGGSYSNQPQHF. The variable domain in full, completed from reference TRBV19 and TRBJ1-5, reads DGGITQSPKYLFRKEGQNVTLSCEQNLNHDAMYWYRQDPGQGLRLIYYSQIVNDFQKGDIAEGYSVSREKKESFPLTVTSAQKNPTAFYLCASAGTGGSYSNQPQHFGDGTRLSIL.

This sequence joins TRBV12-5 and TRBJ2-1, with D tentatively TRBD2 (6 bases). There are 12 residues in the CDR3. The V end was cut by 5 bases, the J end by 10 bases, with 12 bases between. Per the germline V gene, CDR1 is LGHNT and CDR2 is FRNRAP. CDR3 sequence (DNA): TGTGCTAGTGGTCCGGGGACTCCCGAGCAGTTCTTC. Residues: CASGPGTPEQFF.

The V gene is TRBV5-1, the J gene TRBJ2-2; 10 bases map to TRBD2. The CDR3 length is 17 residues. Germline assignment: CDR1 SGHRS and CDR2 YFSETQ. Trimming at V came to 3 bases and at J to 4 bases, leaving 9 bases not matched to a gene. CDR3 coding DNA: TGCGCCAGCAGCTCCCCTAGCGGGAGAATCGGCACCGGGGAGCTGTTTTTT. Protein sequence: CASSSPSGRIGTGELFF.

J is TRBJ2-2 and V is TRBV10-1; D is uncertain. This CDR3 region has 15 residues. Trimming removed 0 bases from V and 2 bases from J, with 7 bases in between. Germline lookup yields CDR1 WNHNN and CDR2 SYGVQD (reference sequence). The CDR3 loop is CASSESFTNTGELFF. The CDR3 DNA is TGCGCCAGCAGTGAGTCATTTACTAACACCGGGGAGCTGTTTTTT.

As for this clone: The germline gene is not matched at one end of the junction; a read error may be the cause. The genes are TRBV6-4 and TRBJ2-1; D call uncertain. Germline CDR1 MRHNA, CDR2 SNTAGT. There are 13 residues in the CDR3. The CDR3 nucleotides read TGTGCCAGCAGTGACAGTGAGTACAGTGAGCAGTTCTTC. This codes for CASSDSEYSEQFF.

The CDR3 sequence is CASSLTGITDTQYF. CDR3 DNA sequence: TGTGCCAGCAGTCTTACGGGGATTACAGATACGCAGTATTTT. The V gene is TRBV27, the J gene TRBJ2-3, with a possible D match to TRBD2 (5 bases). The V end was cut by 5 bases, the J end by 3 bases, with 12 bases between. Germline-derived CDR1 and CDR2 are MNHEY and SMNVEV (reference sequence). The CDR3 is 14 residues long.

This chain joins TRBV6-5 and TRBJ1-1, with 8 bases identical to TRBD1. Germline V gene data show CDR1 as MNHEY and CDR2 as SVGAGI. V shed 8 bases and J 12 bases; nucleotides not matched to a gene: 8. CDR3 length: 11 amino acids. The CDR3 coding sequence is TGTGCCAGCGGCAGGGGGCTCGAAACTTTCTTT. Amino acid sequence: CASGRGLETFF.

The chain recombines TRBV7-3 with TRBJ2-2; D gene unclear. Germline CDR1 SGHTA, CDR2 FQGTGA. The CDR3 loop spans 12 amino acids. V lost 5 bases to trimming and J lost 6 bases, with 7 bases between them. The CDR3 DNA is TGTGCCAGCAGCCGCCAGCCCGGGGAGCTGTTTTTT. This translates into CASSRQPGELFF. Using reference TRBV7-3 and TRBJ2-2 for the parts outside the CDR3, the full variable domain is GAGVSQTPSNKVTEKGKYVELRCDPISGHTALYWYRQSLGQGPEFLIYFQGTGAADDSGLPNDRFFAVRPEGSVSTLKIQRTERGDSAVYLCASSRQPGELFFGEGSRLTVL.

The chain links TRBV4-3 to TRBJ2-5, with a tentative D call TRBD2 (6 bases). Germline CDR1 is LGHNA and CDR2 is YSLEER. The CDR3 spans 19 residues. V shed 0 bases and J shed 9 bases, with 29 bases lying between them. CDR3 amino acids: CASSQELSSPGLGLSAQYF. The CDR3 DNA follows: TGCGCCAGCAGCCAAGAGTTATCGTCACCGGGACTGGGTTTATCGGCCCAGTACTTC.

This clone was detected once. The chain uses TRBV6-5 and TRBJ1-2, with 8 nucleotides matching TRBD1. This CDR3 spans 14 amino acids. V lost 5 bases to trimming and J lost 6 bases; unmatched junction nucleotides: 8. Per the germline V gene, CDR1 is MNHEY and CDR2 is SVGAGI. This chain's CDR3 is CASSPWDRPDGYTF. The CDR3, as DNA: TGTGCCAGCAGTCCTTGGGACAGGCCTGATGGCTACACCTTC.

The chain is built from TRBV28 and TRBJ1-2, with 7 bases identical to TRBD1. Per germline, CDR1 MDHEN and CDR2 SYDVKM. V gave up 9 bases and J gave up 4 bases; unmatched junction bases: 5. The CDR3 contains 12 residues. Written as DNA, the CDR3 is TGTGCCAGTGGACACAGGGGCTATGGCTACACCTTC. Its protein is CASGHRGYGYTF.

The rearrangement uses TRBV7-9 and TRBJ1-2; the D is unclear. The V gene lost 2 bases and the J gene lost 2 bases, with 9 bases spanning the gap. The CDR3 is 14 residues long. Germline CDR1 SEHNR, CDR2 FQNEAQ (reference sequence). The CDR3 DNA reads TGTGCCAGCAGCTTAAACGAGTTGAACTATGGCTACACCTTC. Encoded protein: CASSLNELNYGYTF.

The rearrangement links TRBV10-2 to TRBJ1-1, with D tentatively TRBD1 (5 bases). Germline CDR1 WSHSY, CDR2 SAAADI. With 4 bases removed from V and 1 base from J, the gap between germline ends came to 16 bases. CDR3 length: 16 amino acids. This CDR3 reads CASSGGLQGSNTEAFF. CDR3 nucleotide sequence: TGCGCCAGCAGTGGGGGGTTGCAGGGCTCGAACACTGAAGCTTTCTTT.

The chain employs TRBV18 and TRBJ2-2, with no clear D. V shed 4 bases and J shed 6 bases, with 9 bases lying between them. Germline CDR1 is KGHSH and CDR2 is LQKENI. The CDR3 is made up of 13 amino acids. The CDR3 DNA is TGTGCCAGCTCACGGGCGGAGTCCGGGGAGCTGTTTTTT. Its translation: CASSRAESGELFF.

The V call is TRBV7-2, the J call TRBJ1-4; no clear D. Per germline, CDR1 SGHTA and CDR2 FQGNSA. This CDR3 has 15 amino acids. V dropped 5 bases and J dropped 7 bases, with 17 bases sitting between them. The CDR3 region is CASSPSAGAGEKLFF. The CDR3 nucleotides read TGTGCCAGCAGCCCTAGCGCGGGCGCAGGTGAAAAACTGTTTTTT.

This sequence joins TRBV27 and TRBJ2-7; TRBD2 is a possible D gene (5 bases). With 3 bases removed from V and 0 bases from J, the gap between germline ends came to 12 bases. The CDR3 covers 15 residues. CDR1 is MNHEY, CDR2 SMNVEV, per germline (reference sequence). CDR3 DNA sequence: TGTGCCAGCAGTTTTGGTCCGGGGAGCTCCTACGAGCAGTACTTC. This sequence encodes CASSFGPGSSYEQYF.

This clone was detected once. The chain uses TRBV5-4 and TRBJ1-4, with TRBD1 identical over 7 bases. Losses at the gene ends were 3 bases for V and 4 bases for J; bases not matched to a gene: 9. Germline V lookup: CDR1 SGHNT, CDR2 YYREEE (reference sequence). The CDR3 loop spans 16 amino acids. CDR3 sequence reads: CASSSQPGQLNEKLFF. The CDR3 bases are TGTGCCAGCAGCTCGCAACCGGGACAGCTTAATGAAAAACTGTTTTTT.

This clone is a singleton in its sample. The J gene is TRBJ2-3, the V gene TRBV27, with D unresolved. This CDR3 region has 14 residues. Trimming removed 6 bases from V and 0 bases from J, with 10 bases in between. Germline V gives CDR1 MNHEY, CDR2 SMNVEV (reference sequence). The CDR3 region has the DNA TGTGCCAGCAGGATTATGCATAGCACAGATACGCAGTATTTT. Translated, it gives CASRIMHSTDTQYF.